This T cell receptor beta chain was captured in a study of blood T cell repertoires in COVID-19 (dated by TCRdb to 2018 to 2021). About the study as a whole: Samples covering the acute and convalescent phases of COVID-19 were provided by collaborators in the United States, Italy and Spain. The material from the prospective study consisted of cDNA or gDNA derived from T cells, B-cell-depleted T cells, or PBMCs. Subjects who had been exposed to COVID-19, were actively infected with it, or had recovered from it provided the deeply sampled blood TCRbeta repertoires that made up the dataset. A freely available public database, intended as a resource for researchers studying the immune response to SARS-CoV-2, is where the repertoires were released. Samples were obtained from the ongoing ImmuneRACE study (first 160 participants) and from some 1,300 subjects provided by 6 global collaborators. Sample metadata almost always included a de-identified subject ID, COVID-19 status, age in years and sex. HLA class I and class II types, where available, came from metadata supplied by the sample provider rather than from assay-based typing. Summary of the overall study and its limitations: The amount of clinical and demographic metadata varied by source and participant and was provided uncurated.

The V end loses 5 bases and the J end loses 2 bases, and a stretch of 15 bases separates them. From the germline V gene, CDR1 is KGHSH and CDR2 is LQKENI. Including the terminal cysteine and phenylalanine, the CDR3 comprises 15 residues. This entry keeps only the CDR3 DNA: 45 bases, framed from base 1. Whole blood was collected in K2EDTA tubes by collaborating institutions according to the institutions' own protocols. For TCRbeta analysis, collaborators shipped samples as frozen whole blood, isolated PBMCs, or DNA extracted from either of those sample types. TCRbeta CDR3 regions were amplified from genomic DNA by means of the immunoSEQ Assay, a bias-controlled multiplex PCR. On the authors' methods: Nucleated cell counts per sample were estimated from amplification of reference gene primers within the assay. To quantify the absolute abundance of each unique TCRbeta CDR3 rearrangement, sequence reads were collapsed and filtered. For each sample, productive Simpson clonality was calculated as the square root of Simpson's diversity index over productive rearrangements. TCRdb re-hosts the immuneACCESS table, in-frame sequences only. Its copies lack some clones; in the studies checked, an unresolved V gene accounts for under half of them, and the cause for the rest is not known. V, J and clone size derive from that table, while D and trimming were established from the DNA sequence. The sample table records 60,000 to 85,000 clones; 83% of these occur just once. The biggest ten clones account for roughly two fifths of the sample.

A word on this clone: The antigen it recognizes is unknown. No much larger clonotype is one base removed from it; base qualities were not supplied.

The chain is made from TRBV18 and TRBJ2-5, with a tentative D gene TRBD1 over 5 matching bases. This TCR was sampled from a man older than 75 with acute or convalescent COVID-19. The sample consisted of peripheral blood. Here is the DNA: TGTGCCAGCTCATCATATGACAGCCAGCAAGAGACCCAGTACTTC. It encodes CASSSYDSQQETQYF.